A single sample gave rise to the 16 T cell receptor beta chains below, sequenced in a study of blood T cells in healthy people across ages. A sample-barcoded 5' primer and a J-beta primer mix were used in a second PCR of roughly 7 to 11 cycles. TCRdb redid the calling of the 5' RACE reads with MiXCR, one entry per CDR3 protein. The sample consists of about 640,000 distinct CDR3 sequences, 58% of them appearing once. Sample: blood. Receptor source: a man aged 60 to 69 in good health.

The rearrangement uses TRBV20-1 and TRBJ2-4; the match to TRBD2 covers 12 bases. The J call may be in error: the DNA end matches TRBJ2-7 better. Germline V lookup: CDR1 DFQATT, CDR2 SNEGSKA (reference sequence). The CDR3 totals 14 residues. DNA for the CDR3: TGCAGTGCTTCACTAGCGGGGGGCTACTACGAGCAGTACTTC. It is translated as CSASLAGGYYEQYF.

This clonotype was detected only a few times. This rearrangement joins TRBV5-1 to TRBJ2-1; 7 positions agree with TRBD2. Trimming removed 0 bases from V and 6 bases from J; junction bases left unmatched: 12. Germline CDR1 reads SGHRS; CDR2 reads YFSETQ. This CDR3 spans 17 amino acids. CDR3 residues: CASSLEPAGTGGNEQFF. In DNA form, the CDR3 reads TGCGCCAGCAGCTTGGAGCCAGCGGGTACGGGGGGCAATGAGCAGTTCTTC.

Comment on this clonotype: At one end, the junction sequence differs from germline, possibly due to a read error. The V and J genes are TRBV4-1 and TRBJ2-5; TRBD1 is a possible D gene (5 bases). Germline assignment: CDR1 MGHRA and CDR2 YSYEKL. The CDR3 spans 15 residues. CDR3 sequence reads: CASSHGWLGEEAQYF. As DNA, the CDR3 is TGCGCCAGCAGCCACGGCTGGCTAGGGGAAGAGGCCCAGTACTTC.

CDR3 DNA: TGCGCCAGCAGTGAGGCTACCGGGACAGGCTACGAGCAGTACTTC. Amino acids: CASSEATGTGYEQYF. The V gene is TRBV10-1, the J gene TRBJ2-7; TRBD1 matches at 8 bases. The germline V gene encodes CDR1 WNHNN and CDR2 SYGVQD (reference sequence). This CDR3 contains 15 residues. The trim removed 2 bases at V and 3 bases at J, leaving 6 bases unmatched.

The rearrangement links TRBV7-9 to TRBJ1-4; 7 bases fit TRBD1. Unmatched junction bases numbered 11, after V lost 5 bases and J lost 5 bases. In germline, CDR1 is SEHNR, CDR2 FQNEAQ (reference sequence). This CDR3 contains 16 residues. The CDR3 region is CASSRAGDRFNEKLFF. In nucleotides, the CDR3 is TGTGCCAGCAGCCGAGCAGGGGACAGATTCAATGAAAAACTGTTTTTT.

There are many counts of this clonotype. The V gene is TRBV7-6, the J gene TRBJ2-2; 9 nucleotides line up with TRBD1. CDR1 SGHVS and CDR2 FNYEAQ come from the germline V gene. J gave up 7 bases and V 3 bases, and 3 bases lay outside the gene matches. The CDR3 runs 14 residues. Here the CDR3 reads CASSFTGGHGELFF. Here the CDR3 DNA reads TGTGCCAGCAGCTTTACAGGGGGCCACGGGGAGCTGTTTTTT.

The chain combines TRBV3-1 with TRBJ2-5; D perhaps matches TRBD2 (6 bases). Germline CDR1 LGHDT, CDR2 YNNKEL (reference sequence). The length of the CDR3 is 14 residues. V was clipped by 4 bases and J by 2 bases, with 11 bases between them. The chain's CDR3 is CASSPRLVQETQYF. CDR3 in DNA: TGTGCCAGCAGCCCCAGACTAGTTCAAGAGACCCAGTACTTC.

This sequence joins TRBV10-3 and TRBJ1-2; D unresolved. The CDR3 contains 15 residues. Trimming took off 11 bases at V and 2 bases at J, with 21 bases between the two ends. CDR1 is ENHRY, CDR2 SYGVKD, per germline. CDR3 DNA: TGTGCCCTCCGGGCGGGGTCCTCGAGAAACTATGGCTACACCTTC. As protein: CALRAGSSRNYGYTF.

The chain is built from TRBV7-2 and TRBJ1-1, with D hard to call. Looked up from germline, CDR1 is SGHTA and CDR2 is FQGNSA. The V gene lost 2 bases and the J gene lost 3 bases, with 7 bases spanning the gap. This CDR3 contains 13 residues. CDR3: CASSLTGYTEAFF. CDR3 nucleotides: TGTGCCAGCAGCTTAACCGGTTACACTGAAGCTTTCTTT.

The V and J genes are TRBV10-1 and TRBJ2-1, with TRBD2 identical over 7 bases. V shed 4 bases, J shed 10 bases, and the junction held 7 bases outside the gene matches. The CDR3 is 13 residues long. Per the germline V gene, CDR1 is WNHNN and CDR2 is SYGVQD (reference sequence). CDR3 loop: CASSGTRSGEQFF. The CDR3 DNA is TGCGCCAGCAGTGGGACTAGGTCAGGCGAGCAGTTCTTC.

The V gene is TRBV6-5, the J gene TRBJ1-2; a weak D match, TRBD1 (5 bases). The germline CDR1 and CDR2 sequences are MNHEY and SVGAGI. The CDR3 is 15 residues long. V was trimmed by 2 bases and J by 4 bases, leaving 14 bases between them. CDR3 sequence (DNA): TGTGCCAGCAGTTACATTGGGGGGGGAGGCTATGGCTACACCTTC. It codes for CASSYIGGGGYGYTF.

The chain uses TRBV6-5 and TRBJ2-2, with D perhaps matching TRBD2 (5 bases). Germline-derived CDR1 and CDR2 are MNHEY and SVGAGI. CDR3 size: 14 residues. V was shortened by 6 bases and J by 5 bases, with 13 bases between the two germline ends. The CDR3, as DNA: TGTGCCAGCAGGGGAGACCCTGGGACCGGGGAGCTGTTTTTT. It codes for CASRGDPGTGELFF.

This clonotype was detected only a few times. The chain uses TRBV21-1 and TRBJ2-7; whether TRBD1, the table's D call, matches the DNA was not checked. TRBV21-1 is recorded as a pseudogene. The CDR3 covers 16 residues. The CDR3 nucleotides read TGTGCCAGCAGCAAATCCCCCCGTGGGCTTCACTACGAGCAGTACTTC. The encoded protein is CASSKSPRGLHYEQYF.

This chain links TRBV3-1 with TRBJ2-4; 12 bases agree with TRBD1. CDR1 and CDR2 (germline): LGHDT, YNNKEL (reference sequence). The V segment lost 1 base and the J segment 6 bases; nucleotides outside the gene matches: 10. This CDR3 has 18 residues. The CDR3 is CASSQGNPGQGAVNIQYF. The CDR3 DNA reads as TGTGCCAGCAGCCAAGGGAACCCGGGACAGGGGGCGGTAAACATTCAGTACTTC.

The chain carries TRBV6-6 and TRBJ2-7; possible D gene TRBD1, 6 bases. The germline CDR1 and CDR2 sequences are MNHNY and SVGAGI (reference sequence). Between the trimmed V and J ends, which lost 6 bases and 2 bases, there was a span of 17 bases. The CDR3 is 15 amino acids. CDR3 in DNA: TGTGCCAGCAGCCCGGTCAGAGGGGGTCCCTACGAGCAGTACTTC. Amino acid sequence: CASSPVRGGPYEQYF.

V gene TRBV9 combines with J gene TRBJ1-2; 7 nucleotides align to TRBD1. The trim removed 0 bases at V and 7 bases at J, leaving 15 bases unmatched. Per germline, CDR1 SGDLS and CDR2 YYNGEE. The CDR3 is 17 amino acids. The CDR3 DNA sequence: TGTGCCAGCAGCGTAGCGTCCCGGGACAGTCTCGGCGGTGGCTACACCTTC. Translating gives CASSVASRDSLGGGYTF.